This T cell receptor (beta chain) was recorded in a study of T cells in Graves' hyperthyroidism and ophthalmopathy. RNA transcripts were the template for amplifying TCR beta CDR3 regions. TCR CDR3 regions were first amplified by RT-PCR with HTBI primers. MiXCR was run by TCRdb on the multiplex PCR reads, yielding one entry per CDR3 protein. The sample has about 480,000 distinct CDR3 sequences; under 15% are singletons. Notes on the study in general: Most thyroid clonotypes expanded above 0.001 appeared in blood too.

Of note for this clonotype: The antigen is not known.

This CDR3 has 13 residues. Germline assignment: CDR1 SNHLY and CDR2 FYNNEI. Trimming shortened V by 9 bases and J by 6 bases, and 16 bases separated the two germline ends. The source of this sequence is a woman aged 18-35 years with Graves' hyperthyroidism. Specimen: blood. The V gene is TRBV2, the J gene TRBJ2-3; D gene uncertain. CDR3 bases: TGTGCCAGTATCAGGACCGAAGGGGATACGCAGTATTTT. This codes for CASIRTEGDTQYF.